This TCR beta chain was found in a study of blood T cell repertoires in COVID-19. Background on the study: Both acute and convalescent COVID-19 samples were obtained from the United States, Italy and Spain. In each case, the material was cDNA or gDNA derived from T cells, B-cell-depleted T cells, or PBMCs.

Germline values: CDR1 LGHDT, CDR2 YNNKEL (reference sequence). J was trimmed by 4 bases and V by 3 bases; bases with no gene match: 8. There are 15 residues in the CDR3. How the authors handled the data: Scientists estimated how many nucleated cells there were by amplifying reference gene primers. The data were produced by immunoSEQ multiplex PCR, yet TCRdb's version contains in-frame clones alone and is incomplete. That table is the source of V, J and clone size, and D and trimming were worked out from the DNA. The sample records about 80,000 clones, over 70% being singletons. The V gene is TRBV3-1 (or the pseudogene TRBV3-2), the J gene TRBJ1-2, with 7 bases that match TRBD1. The sample consisted of peripheral blood. This sequence was found in an older man with acute or convalescent COVID-19. CDR3 sequence (DNA): TGTGCCAGCAGCCAGTCCGGGACAGAACCCTATGGCTACACCTTC. It yields the protein CASSQSGTEPYGYTF.